A single sample gave rise to the 23 T cell receptor beta chains below, sequenced in a study of T cell responses to AZD1222 COVID-19 vaccine. The repertoire was sequenced with immunoSEQ multiplex PCR; TCRdb's copy has only in-frame clones and lacks some. The table shows 80,000 to 100,000 clones, with 70% to 90% occurring only once. The sample here was peripheral blood, taken 28 days after the second AZD1222 dose. Receptor source: an adult who received the AZD1222 COVID-19 vaccine.

This clone has a single count. The chain couples TRBV6-1 to TRBJ2-7; 8 bases are a match to TRBD1. The CDR3 consists of 16 residues. After removal of 1 base from V and 5 bases from J, the junction contained 10 bases not matched to a gene. From germline, CDR1 is MNHNS and CDR2 SASEGT. CDR3 coding DNA: TGTGCCAGCAGTGAAGGGGTCGCGGACAGGGTCCACGAGCAGTACTTC. Protein product: CASSEGVADRVHEQYF.

The chain recombines TRBV7-6 with TRBJ1-4; no reliable D call. CDR3 size: 16 residues. CDR1 is SGHVS, CDR2 FNYEAQ, per germline. Between the trimmed V and J ends, which lost 5 bases and 0 bases, there was a span of 13 bases. The CDR3 is CASSLYVTATNEKLFF. In nucleotides, the CDR3 is TGTGCCAGCAGCCTTTATGTTACCGCAACTAATGAAAAACTGTTTTTT.

The rearrangement uses TRBV28 and TRBJ2-1; TRBD2 matches at 7 bases. Unmatched junction bases numbered 11, after V lost 8 bases and J lost 7 bases. The V gene's germline CDR1 is MDHEN and CDR2 SYDVKM. This CDR3 spans 14 amino acids. CDR3 residues: CASRGGGAPNEQFF. CDR3 DNA sequence: TGTGCCAGCCGGGGCGGGGGTGCCCCTAATGAGCAGTTCTTC.

This rearrangement joins TRBV13 to TRBJ2-7; TRBD2 aligns across 16 bases. This CDR3 region has 18 residues. Germline V gene sequence: CDR1 PRHDT, CDR2 FYEKMQ (reference sequence). Unmatched junction bases numbered 12, after V lost 4 bases and J lost 6 bases. CDR3 loop: CASSSPGLAGGRGREQYF. In nucleotides, the CDR3 is TGTGCCAGCAGCTCACCGGGACTAGCGGGAGGGCGGGGGCGCGAGCAGTACTTC.

The CDR3 DNA follows: TGTGCCAGCAGCTTAGGGCAGGGGGTAAGGAGCAATCAGCCCCAGCATTTT. It yields the protein CASSLGQGVRSNQPQHF. The rearrangement joins TRBV7-2 to TRBJ1-5, with TRBD1 identical over 7 bases. After removal of 1 base from V and 1 base from J, the junction contained 7 bases not matched to a gene. Germline V CDR1 and CDR2: SGHTA, FQGNSA. CDR3 length equals 17 residues.

This clone was picked up one time. The chain carries TRBV15 and TRBJ2-7; the D is unclear. There are 13 residues in the CDR3. Germline loops: CDR1 LNHNV, CDR2 YYDKDF (reference sequence). The V and J ends lost 1 base and 3 bases respectively, with 7 bases between them. The CDR3 DNA reads as TGTGCCACCAGCAGAGGGCGGAACTACGAGCAGTACTTC. It yields the protein CATSRGRNYEQYF.

This clone was detected only once. V and J are TRBV7-8 and TRBJ1-6; the match to TRBD1 covers 7 bases. This CDR3 comprises 15 residues. CDR1 and CDR2 from the germline V gene are SGHVS and FQNEAQ. V shed 1 base and J 9 bases; nucleotides not matched to a gene: 6. The CDR3 region has the DNA TGTGCCAGCAGCTTAGATCTATCAGGGGGTTCACCCCTCCACTTT. Translated: CASSLDLSGGSPLHF.

The V gene is TRBV5-8, the J gene TRBJ2-2; 11 bases line up with TRBD1. Germline CDR1 SGHTS, CDR2 YDEGEE. V dropped 4 bases and J dropped 5; count of bases not matched to a gene: 7. The CDR3 length is 16 residues. The chain's CDR3 is CASSLRDRGYTGELFF. CDR3 DNA: TGTGCCAGCAGCCTCCGGGACAGGGGGTATACCGGGGAGCTGTTTTTT.

This chain connects TRBV19 to TRBJ2-2; TRBD2 is a possible D gene (5 bases). The CDR3 is made up of 13 amino acids. V lost 1 base and J lost 7, with 7 bases in between. Germline V gene sequence: CDR1 LNHDA, CDR2 SQIVND (reference sequence). CDR3 coding DNA: TGTGCCAGTAGTATAGGTCGGGGCGGGGAGCTGTTTTTT. It translates to CASSIGRGGELFF. Full variable domain (outside the CDR3, taken from reference TRBV19 and TRBJ2-2): DGGITQSPKYLFRKEGQNVTLSCEQNLNHDAMYWYRQDPGQGLRLIYYSQIVNDFQKGDIAEGYSVSREKKESFPLTVTSAQKNPTAFYLCASSIGRGGELFFGEGSRLTVL.

This sequence joins TRBV7-2 and TRBJ2-3, with D possibly TRBD1 on 6 matching bases. The length of the CDR3 is 16 residues. Germline-derived CDR1 and CDR2 are SGHTA and FQGNSA. V dropped 0 bases and J dropped 2 bases, with 12 bases sitting between them. CDR3 sequence reads: CASSLADRKITDTQYF. The CDR3 coding sequence is TGTGCCAGCAGCTTAGCGGACAGAAAGATCACAGATACGCAGTATTTT.

The CDR3 is CASSLSGGEGTGELFF. CDR3 DNA sequence: TGTGCCAGCAGTTTATCTGGGGGAGAGGGAACCGGGGAGCTGTTTTTT. The rearrangement links TRBV27 to TRBJ2-2, with D perhaps assigned TRBD1 or TRBD2 (5 bases each). There are 16 residues in the CDR3. CDR1 is MNHEY and CDR2 is SMNVEV in the germline V gene (reference sequence). V lost 0 bases and J lost 5, with 13 bases in between.

This chain connects TRBV4-3 to TRBJ1-4, with TRBD1 as a possible D gene (5 bases). This CDR3 spans 14 amino acids. Trimming cost V 4 bases and J 4 bases, with 10 bases left between them. Germline V CDR1 and CDR2: LGHNA, YSLEER. The CDR3 sequence: CASSLGTGNEKLFF. The CDR3 nucleotides read TGCGCCAGCAGCCTCGGGACGGGTAATGAAAAACTGTTTTTT.

This clone was observed a single time. The genes are TRBV19 and TRBJ1-6; no firm D call. The CDR3 sequence is 14 residues long. V shed 10 bases and J shed 7 bases, with 17 bases lying between them. Germline CDR1 is LNHDA and CDR2 is SQIVND (reference sequence). DNA of the CDR3: TGTGCCACTACTGGGAGGGCCGGGAATTCACCCCTCCACTTT. Its protein product is CATTGRAGNSPLHF. The entire variable domain, with the rest obtained from reference TRBV19 and TRBJ1-6, is as follows: DGGITQSPKYLFRKEGQNVTLSCEQNLNHDAMYWYRQDPGQGLRLIYYSQIVNDFQKGDIAEGYSVSREKKESFPLTVTSAQKNPTAFYLCATTGRAGNSPLHFGNGTRLTVT.

This clone was counted a few times. This sequence joins TRBV10-3 and TRBJ1-2, with unresolved D. This CDR3 spans 13 amino acids. The germline V and J ends were trimmed by 3 bases and 8 bases, with 13 bases remaining between them. Per germline, CDR1 ENHRY and CDR2 SYGVKD. CDR3 sequence reads: CAISDLIKKGYTF. Written as DNA, the CDR3 is TGTGCCATCAGTGACCTGATAAAGAAGGGCTACACCTTC.

The gene calls are TRBV19 and TRBJ1-5; TRBD1 is a possible D gene (6 bases). The germline V and J ends were trimmed by 8 bases and 5 bases, with 10 bases remaining between them. This CDR3 has 12 amino acids. Germline V gene lookup returns CDR1 LNHDA and CDR2 SQIVND (reference sequence). CDR3: CASSGVDQPQHF. As DNA, the CDR3 is TGTGCCAGTTCAGGGGTGGATCAGCCCCAGCATTTT.

V usage is TRBV6-5 and J usage is TRBJ1-2, with no clear D. The CDR3 is 13 amino acids. Germline-derived CDR1 and CDR2 are MNHEY and SVGAGI. The V and J ends lost 2 bases and 8 bases respectively, with 12 bases between them. The CDR3 is CASSYKAARGYTF. The CDR3 nucleotides read TGTGCCAGCAGTTACAAGGCGGCGAGGGGCTACACCTTC.

V and J are TRBV3-1 (or the pseudogene TRBV3-2) and TRBJ1-2, with D perhaps matching TRBD1 (5 bases). CDR1 and CDR2 (germline): LGHDT, YNNKEL (reference sequence). Trimming took 0 bases from V and 6 from J, leaving 8 bases between them. The CDR3 contains 13 residues. CDR3 bases: TGTGCCAGCAGCCAAGATTTGGGGGATGGCTACACCTTC. This codes for CASSQDLGDGYTF.

V and J are TRBV24-1 and TRBJ1-3; TRBD1 matches 10 bases. Unmatched junction bases numbered 1, after V lost 3 bases and J lost 3 bases. Per germline, CDR1 KGHDR and CDR2 SFDVKD. The CDR3 covers 15 residues. The CDR3: CATSDGQGVGNTIYF. The CDR3, as DNA: TGTGCCACCAGTGATGGACAGGGGGTTGGAAACACCATATATTTT.

This rearrangement joins TRBV6-4 to TRBJ1-1, with D uncertain. The CDR3 runs to 13 residues. In germline, CDR1 is MRHNA, CDR2 SNTAGT. V was cut by 3 bases and J by 4 bases, with 9 bases left in between. CDR3 residues: CASSEAPGTEAFF. The DNA of the CDR3 is TGTGCCAGCAGTGAGGCCCCCGGCACTGAAGCTTTCTTT.

The chain couples TRBV19 to TRBJ2-6, with no clear D. Trimming stripped 3 bases from V and 0 bases from J, with 6 bases between. The CDR3 is 15 residues long. CDR1 and CDR2 (germline): LNHDA, SQIVND (reference sequence). CDR3: CASSIQSSGANVLTF. In nucleotides, the CDR3 is TGTGCCAGTAGTATTCAGAGCTCTGGGGCCAACGTCCTGACTTTC.

The chain couples TRBV18 to TRBJ1-5, with a weak D call TRBD1 (6 bases). The CDR3 consists of 15 residues. Germline CDR1 reads KGHSH; CDR2 reads LQKENI. Trimming took off 4 bases at V and 4 bases at J, with 14 bases between the two ends. The CDR3 DNA reads as TGTGCCAGCTCACTTGAAGGGGGGCCTAATCAGCCCCAGCATTTT. Residues: CASSLEGGPNQPQHF. The full variable domain, with the rest looked up from reference TRBV18 and TRBJ1-5, is NAGVMQNPRHLVRRRGQEARLRCSPMKGHSHVYWYRQLPEEGLKFMVYLQKENIIDESGMPKERFSAEFPKEGPSILRIQQVVRGDSAAYFCASSLEGGPNQPQHFGDGTRLSIL.

The chain recombines TRBV28 with TRBJ1-1; TRBD1 might be the D (5 bases). Deletions cut 2 bases from V and 11 bases from J, with 12 bases between. The CDR3 totals 12 residues. In germline, CDR1 is MDHEN, CDR2 SYDVKM. Here the CDR3 DNA reads TGTGCCAGCAGTTTAGGCAGGGCCGCTGCTTTCTTT. This gives the protein CASSLGRAAAFF.

This rearrangement joins TRBV2 to TRBJ1-1; D unresolved. The CDR3 totals 14 residues. Germline V gives CDR1 SNHLY, CDR2 FYNNEI. V was cut by 4 bases and J by 5 bases, with 14 bases left in between. This chain's CDR3 is CASSGMEGGTEAFF. Here the CDR3 DNA reads TGTGCCAGCAGTGGGATGGAGGGAGGTACTGAAGCTTTCTTT. The complete variable domain, with remaining parts taken from reference TRBV2 and TRBJ1-1, reads EPEVTQTPSHQVTQMGQEVILRCVPISNHLYFYWYRQILGQKVEFLVSFYNNEISEKSEIFDDQFSVERPDGSNFTLKIRSTKLEDSAMYFCASSGMEGGTEAFFGQGTRLTVV.